The sample holds one count of the clone carrying this TCR beta chain. This CDR3 spans 15 amino acids. Germline CDR1 and CDR2: SGHRS and YFSETQ. V gave up 0 bases and J gave up 1 base, with 10 bases separating them. This record belongs to a study of blood T cell repertoires in COVID-19. Study-wide background: Sites in the United States, Italy and Spain provided acute and convalescent COVID-19 samples. Sample material is recorded as cDNA or gDNA derived from T cells, B-cell-depleted T cells, or PBMCs.

As processed by the authors: Amplifying reference gene primers gave estimates of nucleated cell counts. The data were produced by immunoSEQ multiplex PCR, yet TCRdb's version contains in-frame clones alone and is incomplete. The D gene and trimming were derived from the DNA, and the V and J assignments and clone size from that table. Found here are roughly 99,000 clones, around 88% of them singletons; the top ten hold 6.8%. This chain connects TRBV5-1 to TRBJ1-2; no firm D call. The sequenced sample was peripheral blood. This clonotype originated in a man in his fifties or sixties with active or convalescent COVID-19. This chain's CDR3 is CASSLAGQDNYGYTF. DNA for the CDR3: TGCGCCAGCAGCTTGGCTGGGCAGGATAACTATGGCTACACCTTC.